The present T cell receptor beta chain was sequenced within a study of spatial heterogeneity in lung cancer. Study in general: Mean representation of each unique TCR and UMI combination in the raw reads exceeded 8.5 occurrences. Regarding the study as a whole: Counts of expanded intratumoral alpha and beta TCRs tracked tumor mutation counts.

Described time point: sample taken at primary tumor resection. There were roughly 78 donors, all of them untreated patients with early-stage non-small cell lung cancer. From tumor, nontumor lung or frozen PBMC, whole RNA was taken unsorted for sequencing. This CDR3 contains 14 residues. V was shortened by 5 bases and J by 1 base, with 11 bases between the two germline ends. Germline V lookup: CDR1 MNHNS, CDR2 SASEGT. Via MiXCR, TCRdb re-called the 5' RACE reads, giving one row per CDR3 protein. The sample carries about 2,300 distinct CDR3 sequences, about 20% recorded once. Note on this clonotype: No antigen is known for it.

The sample here was lung tumor tissue, taken at surgery. The chain has TRBV6-1 and TRBJ1-1, with D perhaps matching TRBD1 (5 bases). This TCR derives from a male donor with early-stage non-small cell lung cancer. The CDR3 nucleotides are TGTGCCAGCAGTTCCCGGGACCGGAACACTGAAGCTTTCTTT. Amino acid sequence: CASSSRDRNTEAFF.